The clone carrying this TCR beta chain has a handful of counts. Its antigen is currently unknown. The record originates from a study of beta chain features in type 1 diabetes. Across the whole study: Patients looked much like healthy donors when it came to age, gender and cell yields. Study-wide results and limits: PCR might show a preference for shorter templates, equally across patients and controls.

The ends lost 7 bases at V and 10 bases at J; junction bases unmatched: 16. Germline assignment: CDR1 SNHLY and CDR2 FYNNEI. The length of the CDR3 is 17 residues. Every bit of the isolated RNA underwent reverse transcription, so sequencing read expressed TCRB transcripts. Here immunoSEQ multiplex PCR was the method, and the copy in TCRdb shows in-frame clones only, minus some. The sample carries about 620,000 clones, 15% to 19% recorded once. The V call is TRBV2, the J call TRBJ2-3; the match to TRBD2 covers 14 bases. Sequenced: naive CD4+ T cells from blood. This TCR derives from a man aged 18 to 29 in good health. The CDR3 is CASTDFSGTSGGRSQYF. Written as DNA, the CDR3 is TGTGCCAGCACCGATTTCTCCGGGACTAGCGGGGGCCGTTCGCAGTATTTT.